This TCR beta chain derives from a study of blood T cell repertoires in COVID-19. Study as a whole: From the United States, Italy and Spain came samples of acute and convalescent COVID-19. T cells, B-cell-depleted T cells, or PBMCs provided the cDNA or gDNA that served as material.

In the original workflow: The assay estimated nucleated cells by amplifying reference gene primers. This table comes from immunoSEQ multiplex PCR, and its TCRdb copy is limited to in-frame clones, with some not included. The V and J calls and the clone size are those of that table, but D and trimming were determined from the DNA. The sample yields under 200,000 clones, around 90% seen once. Sequencing was done on a sample of peripheral blood. This TCR was recovered from a man between 50 and 59 years old with acute or convalescent COVID-19.

This CDR3 is CASSLGQGFYTF. As DNA, the CDR3 is TGTGCCAGCAGTTTGGGACAGGGCTTCTACACCTTC. J is TRBJ1-2 and V is TRBV12-3 or TRBV12-4; 9 bases are a match to TRBD1. CDR3 size: 12 residues. V was clipped by 3 bases and J by 10 bases; unmatched bases: 3.